Below, 11 T cell receptor beta chains from the same sample are listed, as sequenced in a study of blood T cell repertoires in COVID-19. Clones were read by immunoSEQ multiplex PCR, and TCRdb kept only the in-frame ones, dropping some. The repertoire holds about 200,000 clones, with about 78% as singletons. The sample taken for sequencing was peripheral blood. The receptors here all came from an older woman with acute or convalescent COVID-19.

This clone turned up a few times. The chain joins TRBV7-9 to TRBJ2-1; 7 bases match TRBD1. J gave up 0 bases and V 3 bases, and 8 bases lay outside the gene matches. Germline loops: CDR1 SEHNR, CDR2 FQNEAQ (reference sequence). The CDR3 runs to 17 residues. The DNA for the CDR3 is TGTGCCAGCAGCTTTCATCCAAGGGACAGCTCCTACAATGAGCAGTTCTTC. Translation gives CASSFHPRDSSYNEQFF.

The gene calls are TRBV2 and TRBJ2-3; D is perhaps TRBD2 (5 bases). CDR3 size: 13 residues. The V and J ends lost 4 bases and 4 bases respectively, with 9 bases between them. Per the germline V gene, CDR1 is SNHLY and CDR2 is FYNNEI. The CDR3 here is CASSVKLADTQYF. CDR3 sequence (DNA): TGTGCCAGCAGTGTCAAACTAGCAGATACGCAGTATTTT.

This chain connects TRBV6-4 to TRBJ2-3; 10 nucleotides line up with TRBD2. Losses at the gene ends were 8 bases for V and 5 bases for J; bases not matched to a gene: 7. The length of the CDR3 is 14 residues. Germline V gene sequence: CDR1 MRHNA, CDR2 SNTAGT. The CDR3 here is CASSASGRGDTQYF. Written as DNA, the CDR3 is TGTGCCAGCTCAGCTAGCGGGAGAGGAGATACGCAGTATTTT.

This chain uses TRBV10-3 with TRBJ1-2; tentatively, D is TRBD1 (5 bases). The length of the CDR3 is 14 residues. V was cut by 4 bases and J by 0 bases, with 9 bases left in between. CDR1 and CDR2 from the germline V gene are ENHRY and SYGVKD. This CDR3 is CAISVDRANYGYTF. DNA of the CDR3: TGTGCCATCAGTGTTGACAGAGCTAACTATGGCTACACCTTC.

The V gene is TRBV2, the J gene TRBJ2-1; D is possibly TRBD1 (6 bases). CDR1 is SNHLY, CDR2 FYNNEI, per germline. V dropped 8 bases and J dropped 3 bases, with 17 bases sitting between them. CDR3 size: 15 residues. The CDR3 here is CASGTGNLGYNEQFF. CDR3 DNA: TGTGCCAGCGGAACAGGGAATTTAGGCTACAATGAGCAGTTCTTC.

The chain couples TRBV24-1 to TRBJ1-1, with TRBD1 matching 8 bases. Germline CDR1 KGHDR, CDR2 SFDVKD. This CDR3 has 13 residues. The J segment lost 6 bases and the V segment lost 6 bases, leaving 5 bases of the junction unmatched. DNA for the CDR3: TGTGCCACCAGTCCCCAGGGGGCCTCTGAAGCTTTCTTT. It codes for CATSPQGASEAFF.

The rearrangement joins TRBV11-2 to TRBJ2-1; no clear D. Looked up from germline, CDR1 is SGHAT and CDR2 is FQNNGV. Trimming stripped 5 bases from V and 8 bases from J, with 13 bases between. The CDR3 has 13 residues. CDR3 sequence reads: CASSLSWADEQFF. For the CDR3, the DNA is TGTGCCAGCAGCCTCAGCTGGGCCGATGAGCAGTTCTTC.

The chain has TRBV25-1 and TRBJ1-5; 7 bases fit TRBD1. Per the germline V gene, CDR1 is MGHDK and CDR2 is SYGVNS. J was trimmed by 2 bases and V by 3 bases; bases with no gene match: 7. CDR3 length equals 16 residues. The CDR3 sequence is CASSDSRQGGNQPQHF. For the CDR3, the DNA is TGTGCCAGCAGTGATAGCAGACAGGGTGGCAATCAGCCCCAGCATTTT.

J is TRBJ2-1 and V is TRBV19, with 10 bases identical to TRBD1. This CDR3 is 15 amino acids long. Germline V gene lookup returns CDR1 LNHDA and CDR2 SQIVND (reference sequence). Trimming took 3 bases from V and 3 from J; bases not matched to a gene: 2. In nucleotides, the CDR3 is TGTGCCAGTAGTATTGGGACAGGGGTCTACAATGAGCAGTTCTTC. Translation gives CASSIGTGVYNEQFF.

A single count supports this clone. This CDR3 reads CASSPWTENTEAFF. As DNA, the CDR3 is TGTGCCAGCAGCCCTTGGACAGAGAACACTGAAGCTTTCTTT. The chain carries TRBV3-1 (or the pseudogene TRBV3-2) and TRBJ1-1, with a tentative D call TRBD1 (6 bases). The CDR3 runs 14 residues. Trimming took off 4 bases at V and 1 base at J, with 10 bases between the two ends. Germline assignment: CDR1 LGHDT and CDR2 YNNKEL (reference sequence).

This clone was counted between two and nine times. The rearrangement uses TRBV28 and TRBJ1-2, with 7 bases aligning to TRBD1. The CDR3 is 14 residues long. Trimming cost V 7 bases and J 3 bases; bases outside gene matches: 8. Germline V gene lookup returns CDR1 MDHEN and CDR2 SYDVKM. In DNA form, the CDR3 reads TGTGCCAGCAAATCCTACAGGGGCCACTATGGCTACACCTTC. Amino acid sequence: CASKSYRGHYGYTF.